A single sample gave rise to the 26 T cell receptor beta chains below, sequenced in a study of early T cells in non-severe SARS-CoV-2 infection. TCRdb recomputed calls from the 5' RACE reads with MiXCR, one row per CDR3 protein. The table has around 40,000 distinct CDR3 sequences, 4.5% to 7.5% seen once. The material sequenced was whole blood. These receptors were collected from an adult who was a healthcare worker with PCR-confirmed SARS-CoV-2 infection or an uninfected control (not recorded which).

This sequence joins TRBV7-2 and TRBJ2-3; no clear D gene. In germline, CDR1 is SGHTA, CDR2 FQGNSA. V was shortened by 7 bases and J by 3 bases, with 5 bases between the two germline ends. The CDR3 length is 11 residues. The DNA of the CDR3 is TGTGCCAGCACATCAACAGATACGCAGTATTTT. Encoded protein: CASTSTDTQYF.

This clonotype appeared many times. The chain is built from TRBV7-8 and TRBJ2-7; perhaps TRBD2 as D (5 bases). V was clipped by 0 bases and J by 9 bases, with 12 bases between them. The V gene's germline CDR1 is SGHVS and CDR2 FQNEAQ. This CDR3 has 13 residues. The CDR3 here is CASSLAIQAAQYF. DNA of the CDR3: TGTGCCAGCAGCTTAGCGATTCAAGCGGCGCAGTACTTC.

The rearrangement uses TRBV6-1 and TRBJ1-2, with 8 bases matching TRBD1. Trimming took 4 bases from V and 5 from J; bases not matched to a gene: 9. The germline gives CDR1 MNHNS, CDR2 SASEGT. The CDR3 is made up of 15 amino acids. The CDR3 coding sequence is TGTGCCAGCAGTGCCGAGCAGGGGGCTCTTTATGGCTACACCTTC. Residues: CASSAEQGALYGYTF.

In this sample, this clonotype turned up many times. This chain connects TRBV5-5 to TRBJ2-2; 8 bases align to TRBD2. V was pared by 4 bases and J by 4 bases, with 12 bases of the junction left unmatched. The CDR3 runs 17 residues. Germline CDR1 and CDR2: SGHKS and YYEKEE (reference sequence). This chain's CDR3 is CASSIPGLGLSTGELFF. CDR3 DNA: TGTGCCAGCAGCATCCCGGGACTAGGGCTCTCCACCGGGGAGCTGTTTTTT.

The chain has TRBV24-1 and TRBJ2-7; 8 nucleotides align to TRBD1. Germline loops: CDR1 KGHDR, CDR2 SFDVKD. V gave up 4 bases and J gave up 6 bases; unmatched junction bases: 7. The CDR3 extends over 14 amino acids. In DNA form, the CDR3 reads TGTGCCACCAGTGAACCCGGGACAGGAGGCGAGCAGTACTTC. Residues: CATSEPGTGGEQYF.

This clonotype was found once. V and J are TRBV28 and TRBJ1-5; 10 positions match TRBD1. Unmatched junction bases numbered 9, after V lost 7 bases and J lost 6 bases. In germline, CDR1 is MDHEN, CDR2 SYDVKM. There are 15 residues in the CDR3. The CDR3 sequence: CASKDRDRGFQPQHF. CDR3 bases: TGTGCCAGCAAAGACCGGGACAGGGGTTTTCAGCCCCAGCATTTT.

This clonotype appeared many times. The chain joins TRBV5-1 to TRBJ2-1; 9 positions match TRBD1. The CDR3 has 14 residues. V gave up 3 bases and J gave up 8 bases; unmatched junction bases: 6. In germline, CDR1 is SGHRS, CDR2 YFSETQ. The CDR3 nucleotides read TGCGCCAGCAGCTCGGGACAGGGAGGGGATGAGCAGTTCTTC. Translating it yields CASSSGQGGDEQFF.

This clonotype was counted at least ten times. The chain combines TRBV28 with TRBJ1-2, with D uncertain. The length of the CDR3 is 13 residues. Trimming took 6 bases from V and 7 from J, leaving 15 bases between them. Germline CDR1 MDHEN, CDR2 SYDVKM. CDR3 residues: CASSIDWFSGYTF. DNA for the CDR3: TGTGCCAGCAGCATAGATTGGTTCTCTGGCTACACCTTC.

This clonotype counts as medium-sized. CDR3 DNA: TGCACCAGCAGCCAAGCGACAGGGGTCGGGTACGAGCAGTACTTC. This encodes CTSSQATGVGYEQYF. V and J are TRBV1 and TRBJ2-7; the tabulated D call, TRBD1, remains unverified against the DNA. TRBV1 is a pseudogene segment. CDR3 length: 15 residues.

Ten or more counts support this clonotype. CDR3 DNA: TGTGCCAGCAGCTTGGGCCTACAGGGCTACGAGCAGTACTTC. Translated: CASSLGLQGYEQYF. The V gene is TRBV11-2, the J gene TRBJ2-7; a possible D gene is TRBD1 (6 bases). From germline, CDR1 is SGHAT and CDR2 FQNNGV. Trimming pared 3 bases from V and 3 bases from J, leaving 12 bases between. The CDR3 is made up of 14 amino acids.

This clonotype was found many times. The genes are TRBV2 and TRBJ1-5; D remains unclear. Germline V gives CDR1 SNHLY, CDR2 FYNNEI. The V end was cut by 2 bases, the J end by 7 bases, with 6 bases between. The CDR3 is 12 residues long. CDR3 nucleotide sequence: TGTGCCAGCAGTGAATCGAACCAGCCCCAGCATTTT. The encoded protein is CASSESNQPQHF.

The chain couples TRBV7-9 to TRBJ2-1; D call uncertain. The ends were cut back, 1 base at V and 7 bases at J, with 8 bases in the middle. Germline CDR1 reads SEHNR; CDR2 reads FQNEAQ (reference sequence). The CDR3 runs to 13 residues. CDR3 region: CASSLEVKNEQFF. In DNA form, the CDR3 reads TGTGCCAGCAGCTTAGAGGTTAAGAATGAGCAGTTCTTC.

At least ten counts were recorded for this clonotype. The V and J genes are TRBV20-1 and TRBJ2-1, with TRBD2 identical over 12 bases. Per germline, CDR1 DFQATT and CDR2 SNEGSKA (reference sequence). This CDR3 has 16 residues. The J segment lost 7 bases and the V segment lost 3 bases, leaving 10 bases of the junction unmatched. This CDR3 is CSARRLAGGQWNEQFF. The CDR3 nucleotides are TGCAGTGCTAGGCGGCTAGCGGGAGGGCAGTGGAATGAGCAGTTCTTC.

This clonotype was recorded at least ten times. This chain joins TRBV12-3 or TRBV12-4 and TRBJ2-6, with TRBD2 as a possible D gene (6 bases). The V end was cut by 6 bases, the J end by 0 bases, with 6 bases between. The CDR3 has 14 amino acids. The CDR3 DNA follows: TGTGCCAGCAGGGGACTCTCTGGGGCCAACGTCCTGACTTTC. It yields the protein CASRGLSGANVLTF.

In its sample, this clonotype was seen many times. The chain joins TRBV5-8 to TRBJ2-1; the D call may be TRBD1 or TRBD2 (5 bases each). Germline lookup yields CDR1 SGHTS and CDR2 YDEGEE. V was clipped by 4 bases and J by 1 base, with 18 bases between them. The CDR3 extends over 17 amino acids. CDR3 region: CASSGRERGVSYNEQFF. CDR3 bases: TGTGCCAGCAGCGGTAGGGAGAGGGGAGTTTCCTACAATGAGCAGTTCTTC.

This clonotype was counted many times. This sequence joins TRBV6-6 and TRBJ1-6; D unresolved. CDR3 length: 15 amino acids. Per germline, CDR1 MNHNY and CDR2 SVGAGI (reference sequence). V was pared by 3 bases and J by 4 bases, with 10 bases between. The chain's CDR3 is CASSYRGIYNSPLHF. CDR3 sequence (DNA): TGTGCCAGCAGTTATCGCGGGATATATAATTCACCCCTCCACTTT.

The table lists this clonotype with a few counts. DNA for the CDR3: TGTGCCAGCAGTTTACTGGGCAGGGGACACACTGAAGCTTTCTTT. Its protein product is CASSLLGRGHTEAFF. The chain joins TRBV12-3 or TRBV12-4 to TRBJ1-1, with D maybe TRBD1 (6 bases). The germline V and J ends were trimmed by 2 bases and 3 bases, with 13 bases remaining between them. This CDR3 has 15 amino acids.

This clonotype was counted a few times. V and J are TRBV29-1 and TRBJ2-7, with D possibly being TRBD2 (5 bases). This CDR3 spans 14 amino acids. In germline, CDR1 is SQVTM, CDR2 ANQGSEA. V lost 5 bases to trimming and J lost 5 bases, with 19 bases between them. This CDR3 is CSVSDRREDHEQYF. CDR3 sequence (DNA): TGCAGCGTTTCGGACCGTCGGGAAGATCACGAGCAGTACTTC.

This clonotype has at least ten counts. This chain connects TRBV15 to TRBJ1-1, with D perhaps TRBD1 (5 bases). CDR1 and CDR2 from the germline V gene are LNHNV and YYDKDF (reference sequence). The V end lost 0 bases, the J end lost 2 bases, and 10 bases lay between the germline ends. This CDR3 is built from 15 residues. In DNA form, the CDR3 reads TGTGCCACCAGCAGAGATCCACGGGGCAACACTGAAGCTTTCTTT. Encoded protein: CATSRDPRGNTEAFF. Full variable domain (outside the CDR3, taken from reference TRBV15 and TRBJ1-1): DAMVIQNPRYQVTQFGKPVTLSCSQTLNHNVMYWYQQKSSQAPKLLFHYYDKDFNNEADTPDNFQSRRPNTSFCFLDIRSPGLGDTAMYLCATSRDPRGNTEAFFGQGTRLTVV.

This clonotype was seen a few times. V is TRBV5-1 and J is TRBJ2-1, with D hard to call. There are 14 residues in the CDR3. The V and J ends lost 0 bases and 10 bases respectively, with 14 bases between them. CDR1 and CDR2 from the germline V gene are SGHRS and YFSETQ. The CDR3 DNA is TGCGCCAGCAGCTTGGAGCGCCACCCCTTCGAGCAGTTCTTC. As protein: CASSLERHPFEQFF.

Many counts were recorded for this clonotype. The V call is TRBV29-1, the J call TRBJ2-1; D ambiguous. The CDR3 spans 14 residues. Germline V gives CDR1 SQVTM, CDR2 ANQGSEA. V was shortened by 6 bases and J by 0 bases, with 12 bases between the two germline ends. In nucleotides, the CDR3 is TGCAGCGTGAAGGTGGCTAGCTCCTACAATGAGCAGTTCTTC. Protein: CSVKVASSYNEQFF.

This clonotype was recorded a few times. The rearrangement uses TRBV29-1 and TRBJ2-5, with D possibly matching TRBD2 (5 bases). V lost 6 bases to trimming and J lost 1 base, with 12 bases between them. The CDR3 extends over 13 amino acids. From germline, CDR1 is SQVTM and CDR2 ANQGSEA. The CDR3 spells CSVSGRTQETQYF. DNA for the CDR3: TGCAGCGTCAGCGGACGGACCCAAGAGACCCAGTACTTC.

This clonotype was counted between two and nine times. CDR3 DNA sequence: TGCGCCAGCAGCCCTCGAGGGGGACTAACCTACGAGCAGTACTTC. Its translation: CASSPRGGLTYEQYF. This chain links TRBV4-1 with TRBJ2-7; a possible D gene is TRBD2 (7 bases). V lost 4 bases and J lost 2, with 15 bases in between. The CDR3 contains 15 residues. Looked up from germline, CDR1 is MGHRA and CDR2 is YSYEKL.

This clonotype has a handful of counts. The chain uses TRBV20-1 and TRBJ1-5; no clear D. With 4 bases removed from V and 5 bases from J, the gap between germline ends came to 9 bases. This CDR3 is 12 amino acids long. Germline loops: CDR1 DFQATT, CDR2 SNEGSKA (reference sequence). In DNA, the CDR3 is TGCAGTGCTACTCAAAGGGATCAGCCCCAGCATTTT. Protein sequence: CSATQRDQPQHF.

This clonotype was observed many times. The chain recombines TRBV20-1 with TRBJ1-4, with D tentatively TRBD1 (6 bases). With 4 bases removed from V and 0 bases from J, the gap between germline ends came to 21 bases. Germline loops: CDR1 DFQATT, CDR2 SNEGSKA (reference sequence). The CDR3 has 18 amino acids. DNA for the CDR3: TGCAGTGCTAAGGACAGATCAGTGTGGGTGGCAACTAATGAAAAACTGTTTTTT. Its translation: CSAKDRSVWVATNEKLFF.

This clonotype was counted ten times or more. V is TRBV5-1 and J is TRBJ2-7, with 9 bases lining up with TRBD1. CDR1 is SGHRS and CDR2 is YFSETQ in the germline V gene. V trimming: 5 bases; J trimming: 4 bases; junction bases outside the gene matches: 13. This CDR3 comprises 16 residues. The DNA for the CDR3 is TGCGCCAGCAGACCTGATTACGGGACAGGGCGTTACGAGCAGTACTTC. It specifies CASRPDYGTGRYEQYF.